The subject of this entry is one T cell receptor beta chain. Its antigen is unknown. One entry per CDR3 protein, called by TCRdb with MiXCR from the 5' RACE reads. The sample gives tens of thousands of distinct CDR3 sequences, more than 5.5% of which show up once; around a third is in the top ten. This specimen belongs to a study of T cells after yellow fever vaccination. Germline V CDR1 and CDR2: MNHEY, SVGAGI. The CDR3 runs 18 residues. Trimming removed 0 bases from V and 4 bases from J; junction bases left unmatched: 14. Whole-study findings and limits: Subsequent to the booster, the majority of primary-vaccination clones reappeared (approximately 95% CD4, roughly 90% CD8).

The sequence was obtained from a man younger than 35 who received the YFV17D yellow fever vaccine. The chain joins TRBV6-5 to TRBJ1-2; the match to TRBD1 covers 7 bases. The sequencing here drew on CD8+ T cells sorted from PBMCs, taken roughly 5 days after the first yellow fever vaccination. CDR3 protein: CASSYSPTGSARVYGYTF. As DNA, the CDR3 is TGTGCCAGCAGTTACTCGCCGACAGGGTCTGCGCGGGTCTATGGCTACACCTTC.